These 17 T cell receptor beta chains originate from one sample sequenced in a study of T-cell memory formation after mild COVID-19 (dated by TCRdb to about 2021). Library generation was performed with 5' RACE. The sequencer listed for this sample is Illumina NovaSeq 6000. TCRdb reran the public reads through fastp at Q25 and MiXCR, keeping productive beta chains. Entries are consolidated by CDR3 protein sequence, retaining the most common genes and DNA. Present in this sample are 550,000 to 700,000 distinct CDR3 sequences, around a sixth of which were seen just once. The top ten clonotypes cover just over 8% of the sample. Sequencing was done on a sample of PBMCs or a T cell subset sorted from them (not recorded which). These receptors were taken from an adult woman who had mild COVID-19 (a few samples of this study predate the infection). The sample titles of this study are shuffled in the database, so cell type and time point are left out; the donor was told from shared clones.

The chain joins TRBV30 to TRBJ1-1; perhaps TRBD1 as D (5 bases). Germline CDR1 is GTSNPN and CDR2 is SVGIG (reference sequence). Trimming left V 3 bases short and J 4 bases short, with 12 bases between. The CDR3 extends over 13 amino acids. CDR3 nucleotides: TGTGCCTGGAGCGCAGGGACGGGCACTGAAGCTTTCTTT. Its protein is CAWSAGTGTEAFF.

This clonotype came up a few times. The J gene is TRBJ2-2, the V gene TRBV5-1; D not resolved. The V and J ends lost 0 bases and 6 bases respectively, with 6 bases between them. From germline, CDR1 is SGHRS and CDR2 YFSETQ. This CDR3 region has 13 residues. The CDR3 DNA is TGCGCCAGCAGCTTGGAGCATGCCGGGGAGCTGTTTTTT. This translates into CASSLEHAGELFF.

This chain joins TRBV4-1 and TRBJ2-1, with D perhaps matching TRBD2 (7 bases). The germline V and J ends were trimmed by 5 bases and 6 bases, with 26 bases remaining between them. This CDR3 is 18 amino acids long. Per germline, CDR1 MGHRA and CDR2 YSYEKL. Here the CDR3 DNA reads TGCGCCAGCAGCTCCGTGGTTTATCGGCGGGGGCACCGCAATGAGCAGTTCTTC. It encodes CASSSVVYRRGHRNEQFF.

This sequence joins TRBV30 and TRBJ2-3, with D perhaps TRBD1 (6 bases). Germline CDR1 and CDR2: GTSNPN and SVGIG (reference sequence). The CDR3 is 12 amino acids. The ends were cut back, 3 bases at V and 6 bases at J, with 10 bases in the middle. The CDR3 loop is CAWRVTGDTQYF. The CDR3 nucleotides are TGTGCCTGGAGGGTCACAGGGGATACGCAGTATTTT.

The gene calls are TRBV6-5 and TRBJ2-3; a possible D gene is TRBD1 (5 bases). Deletions cut 2 bases from V and 1 base from J, with 10 bases between. The CDR3 totals 15 residues. CDR1 is MNHEY, CDR2 SVGAGI, per germline. The CDR3 DNA follows: TGTGCCAGCAGTTACAAGGGGTTGGGCACAGATACGCAGTATTTT. Protein: CASSYKGLGTDTQYF.

In this sample, this clonotype turned up a few times. This chain joins TRBV3-1 and TRBJ2-1; D unresolved. This CDR3 spans 12 amino acids. V was clipped by 1 base and J by 5 bases, with 3 bases between them. Germline V gene lookup returns CDR1 LGHDT and CDR2 YNNKEL (reference sequence). The CDR3 region has the DNA TGTGCCAGCAGCCAAGTTAACAATGAGCAGTTCTTC. This gives the protein CASSQVNNEQFF.

The chain combines TRBV10-3 with TRBJ1-2, with a possible D match to TRBD1 (6 bases). CDR1 is ENHRY, CDR2 SYGVKD, per germline. Between the trimmed V and J ends, which lost 2 bases and 7 bases, there was a span of 14 bases. The CDR3 contains 14 residues. CDR3 sequence: CAISERQELVGYTF. The CDR3 DNA reads as TGTGCCATCAGTGAGAGACAGGAATTGGTTGGCTACACCTTC.

Only a few counts were recorded for this clonotype. The CDR3 sequence: CASSLRHSGEYVYNEQFF. In nucleotides, the CDR3 is TGTGCCAGCAGCTTGAGGCACTCCGGGGAGTACGTATACAATGAGCAGTTCTTC. This chain connects TRBV5-6 to TRBJ2-1, with D maybe TRBD2 (5 bases). V was shortened by 1 base and J by 4 bases, with 21 bases between the two germline ends. The CDR3 runs to 18 residues. Germline V gene lookup returns CDR1 SGHDT and CDR2 YYEEEE.

The sample holds a few counts of this clonotype. This chain joins TRBV12-3 or TRBV12-4 and TRBJ2-1, with 7 bases identical to TRBD2. The J segment lost 8 bases and the V segment lost 6 bases, leaving 10 bases of the junction unmatched. The CDR3 runs 14 residues. CDR3 protein: CASRPGLSFDEQFF. The CDR3 nucleotides are TGTGCCAGCAGGCCGGGACTATCATTCGATGAGCAGTTCTTC.

This clonotype was seen a few times. CDR3 sequence reads: CASAPHGVNTEAFF. In nucleotides, the CDR3 is TGTGCCAGCGCTCCTCACGGAGTGAACACTGAAGCTTTCTTT. The chain combines TRBV6-5 with TRBJ1-1; D remains unclear. V lost 8 bases, J lost 0 bases, and 13 bases lay in between. The CDR3 sequence is 14 residues long. Germline CDR1 is MNHEY and CDR2 is SVGAGI.

This clonotype has more than one count but fewer than ten. The chain joins TRBV20-1 to TRBJ1-2; D unclear. The CDR3 totals 11 residues. CDR1 and CDR2 from the germline V gene are DFQATT and SNEGSKA (reference sequence). V dropped 6 bases and J dropped 4 bases, with 9 bases sitting between them. The CDR3 region has the DNA TGCAGTGCGGTCGATCCCTATGGCTACACCTTC. This sequence encodes CSAVDPYGYTF.

The chain links TRBV7-9 to TRBJ2-2; the D is unclear. Germline CDR1 SEHNR, CDR2 FQNEAQ (reference sequence). This CDR3 spans 16 amino acids. Trimming left V 1 base short and J 0 bases short, with 9 bases between. The CDR3 here is CASSLDYGSNTGELFF. The CDR3 bases are TGTGCCAGCAGCTTAGATTACGGATCGAACACCGGGGAGCTGTTTTTT.

The V call is TRBV5-1, the J call TRBJ2-7; TRBD2 matches at 7 bases. Germline V gives CDR1 SGHRS, CDR2 YFSETQ. V lost 0 bases and J lost 5; bases outside the gene matches: 5. This CDR3 has 14 residues. The DNA for the CDR3 is TGCGCCAGCAGCTTGGCCGGGACTACCCACGAGCAGTACTTC. This gives the protein CASSLAGTTHEQYF.

In its sample, this clonotype was seen many times. The J gene is TRBJ2-3, the V gene TRBV7-9, with 11 nucleotides matching TRBD1. From germline, CDR1 is SEHNR and CDR2 FQNEAQ (reference sequence). The CDR3 is 16 amino acids. With 5 bases clipped from V and 2 bases from J, the junction kept 6 bases outside the gene matches. The CDR3 here is CASSDRDRGFTDTQYF. CDR3 DNA: TGTGCCAGCAGCGACCGGGACAGGGGGTTCACAGATACGCAGTATTTT.

This clonotype was counted ten times or more. A junction boundary mismatches the germline segment, possibly from a read error. The chain employs TRBV3-1 and TRBJ1-1, with D perhaps TRBD1 (6 bases). The germline gives CDR1 LGHDT, CDR2 YNNKEL (reference sequence). The CDR3 sequence is 15 residues long. The CDR3 loop reads CASRQDSGVYTEAFF. CDR3 DNA: TGTGCCAGCAGGCAAGATTCAGGGGTGTACACTGAAGCTTTCTTT.

The V gene is TRBV24-1, the J gene TRBJ2-5, with TRBD1 matching 11 bases. The V gene end was trimmed by 9 bases and the J gene end by 0 bases; junction bases not matched to a gene: 5. The germline V gene has CDR1 KGHDR and CDR2 SFDVKD. This CDR3 comprises 15 residues. As DNA, the CDR3 is TGTGCCACCGGGGACAGGGGGATGAACCAAGAGACCCAGTACTTC. Encoded protein: CATGDRGMNQETQYF.

The rearrangement links TRBV7-9 to TRBJ2-1, with D possibly TRBD1 on 5 matching bases. The CDR3 has 14 residues. Trimming cost V 0 bases and J 8 bases, with 11 bases left between them. CDR1 and CDR2 (germline): SEHNR, FQNEAQ (reference sequence). The CDR3 coding sequence is TGTGCCAGCAGCTTAGCGGCAGGGATAGATGAGCAGTTCTTC. Its translation is CASSLAAGIDEQFF.